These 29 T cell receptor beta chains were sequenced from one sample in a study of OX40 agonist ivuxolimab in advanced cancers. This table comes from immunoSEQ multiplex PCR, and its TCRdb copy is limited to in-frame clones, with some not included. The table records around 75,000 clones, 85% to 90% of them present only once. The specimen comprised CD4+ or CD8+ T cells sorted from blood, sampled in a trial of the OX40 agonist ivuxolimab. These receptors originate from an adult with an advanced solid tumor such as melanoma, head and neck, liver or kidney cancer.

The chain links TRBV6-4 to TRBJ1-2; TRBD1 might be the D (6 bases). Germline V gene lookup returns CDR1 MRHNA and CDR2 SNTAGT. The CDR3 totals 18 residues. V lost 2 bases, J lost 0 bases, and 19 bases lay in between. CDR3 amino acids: CASSDPTGGPPTNYGYTF. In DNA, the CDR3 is TGTGCCAGCAGTGACCCTACTGGGGGGCCCCCTACTAACTATGGCTACACCTTC.

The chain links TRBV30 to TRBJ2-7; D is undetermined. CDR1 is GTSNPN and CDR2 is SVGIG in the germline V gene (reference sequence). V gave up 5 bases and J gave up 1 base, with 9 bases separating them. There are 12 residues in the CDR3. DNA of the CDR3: TGTGCCTGGGGCAAGGATTCCTACGAGCAGTACTTC. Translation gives CAWGKDSYEQYF.

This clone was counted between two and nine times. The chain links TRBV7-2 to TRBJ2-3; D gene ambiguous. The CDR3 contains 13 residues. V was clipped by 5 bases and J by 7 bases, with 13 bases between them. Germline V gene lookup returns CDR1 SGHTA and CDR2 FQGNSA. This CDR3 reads CASSMGTVNTQYF. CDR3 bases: TGTGCCAGCAGCATGGGTACGGTGAATACGCAGTATTTT.

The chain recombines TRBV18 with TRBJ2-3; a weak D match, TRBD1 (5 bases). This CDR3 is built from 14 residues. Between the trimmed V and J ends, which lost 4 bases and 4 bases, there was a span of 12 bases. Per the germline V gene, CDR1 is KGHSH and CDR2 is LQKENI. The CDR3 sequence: CASSQGLGSDTQYF. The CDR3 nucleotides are TGTGCCAGCTCACAGGGGCTAGGCTCAGATACGCAGTATTTT.

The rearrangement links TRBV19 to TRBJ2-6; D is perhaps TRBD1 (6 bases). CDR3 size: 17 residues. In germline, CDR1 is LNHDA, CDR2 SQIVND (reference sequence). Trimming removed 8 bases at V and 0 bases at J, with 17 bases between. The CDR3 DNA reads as TGTGCCAGTGGTTGGGGGACACCTTTCTCTGGGGCCAACGTCCTGACTTTC. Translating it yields CASGWGTPFSGANVLTF.

The CDR3 DNA sequence: TGTGCCAGCAGGGATTGGAAGGGCCGTGTCTACGAGCAGTACTTC. Amino acids: CASRDWKGRVYEQYF. The V call is TRBV6-1, the J call TRBJ2-7, with D hard to call. Germline assignment: CDR1 MNHNS and CDR2 SASEGT. The CDR3 totals 15 residues. V shed 6 bases and J shed 3 bases, with 18 bases lying between them.

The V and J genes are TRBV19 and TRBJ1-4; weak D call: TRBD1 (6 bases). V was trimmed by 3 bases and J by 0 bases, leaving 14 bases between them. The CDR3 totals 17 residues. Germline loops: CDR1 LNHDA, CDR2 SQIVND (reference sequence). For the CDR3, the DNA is TGTGCCAGTAGTATTGTCCGGGCAGGGGCAACTAATGAAAAACTGTTTTTT. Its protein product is CASSIVRAGATNEKLFF.

CDR3 loop: CASSPGRSYEQYF. CDR3 coding DNA: TGTGCCAGCAGCCCGGGGCGGTCCTACGAGCAGTACTTC. The chain couples TRBV6-5 to TRBJ2-7, with D perhaps given as TRBD1 or TRBD2 (5 bases each). Germline CDR1 is MNHEY and CDR2 is SVGAGI. The CDR3 contains 13 residues. Between the trimmed V and J ends, which lost 6 bases and 1 base, there was a span of 10 bases.

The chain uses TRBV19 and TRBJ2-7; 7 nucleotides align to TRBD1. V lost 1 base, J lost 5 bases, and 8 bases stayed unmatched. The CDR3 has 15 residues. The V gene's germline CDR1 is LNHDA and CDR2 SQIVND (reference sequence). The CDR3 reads CASSIGLGGYHEQYF. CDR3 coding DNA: TGTGCCAGTAGTATAGGTCTAGGGGGCTACCACGAGCAGTACTTC.

CDR3 residues: CASISFTGGLGGYTF. As DNA, the CDR3 is TGTGCCAGCATCTCCTTCACAGGGGGCCTGGGAGGCTACACCTTC. The V gene is TRBV28, the J gene TRBJ1-2, with 9 bases that match TRBD1. The germline CDR1 and CDR2 sequences are MDHEN and SYDVKM. The CDR3 covers 15 residues. The V and J ends lost 7 bases and 8 bases, in that order; junction bases with no gene match: 14.

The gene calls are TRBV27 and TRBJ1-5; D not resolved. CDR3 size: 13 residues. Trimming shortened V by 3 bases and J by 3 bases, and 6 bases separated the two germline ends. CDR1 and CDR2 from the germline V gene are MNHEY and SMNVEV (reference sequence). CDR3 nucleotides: TGTGCCAGCAGTTTCCTCGCCAATCAGCCCCAGCATTTT. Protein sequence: CASSFLANQPQHF.

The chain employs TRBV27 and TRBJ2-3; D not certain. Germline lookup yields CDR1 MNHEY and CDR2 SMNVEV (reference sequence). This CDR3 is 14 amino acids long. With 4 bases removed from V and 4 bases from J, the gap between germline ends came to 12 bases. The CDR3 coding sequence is TGTGCCAGCAGTTCCTCCTGGAGCGCAGATACGCAGTATTTT. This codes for CASSSSWSADTQYF.

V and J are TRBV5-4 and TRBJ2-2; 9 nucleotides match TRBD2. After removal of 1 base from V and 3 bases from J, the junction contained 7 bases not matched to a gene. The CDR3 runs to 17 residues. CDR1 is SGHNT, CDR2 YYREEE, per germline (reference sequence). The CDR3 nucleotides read TGTGCCAGCAGCTTGTCTGCGCGGGAGGGCCACACCGGGGAGCTGTTTTTT. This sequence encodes CASSLSAREGHTGELFF.

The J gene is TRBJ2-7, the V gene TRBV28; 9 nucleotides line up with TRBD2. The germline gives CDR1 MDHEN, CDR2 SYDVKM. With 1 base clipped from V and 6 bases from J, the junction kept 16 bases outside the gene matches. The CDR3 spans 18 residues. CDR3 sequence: CASSLLGGLGAGGSEQYF. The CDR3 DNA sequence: TGTGCCAGCAGTTTATTGGGCGGTTTAGGAGCGGGAGGAAGCGAGCAGTACTTC. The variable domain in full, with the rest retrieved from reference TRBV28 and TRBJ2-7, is DVKVTQSSRYLVKRTGEKVFLECVQDMDHENMFWYRQDPGLGLRLIYFSYDVKMKEKGDIPEGYSVSREKKERFSLILESASTNQTSMYLCASSLLGGLGAGGSEQYFGPGTRLTVT.

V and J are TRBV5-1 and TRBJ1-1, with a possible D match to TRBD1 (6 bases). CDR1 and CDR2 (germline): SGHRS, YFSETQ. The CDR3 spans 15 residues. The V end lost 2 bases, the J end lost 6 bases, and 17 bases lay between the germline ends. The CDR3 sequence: CASSFAGTRGAEAFF. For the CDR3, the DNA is TGCGCCAGCAGCTTCGCCGGGACCAGGGGCGCTGAAGCTTTCTTT.

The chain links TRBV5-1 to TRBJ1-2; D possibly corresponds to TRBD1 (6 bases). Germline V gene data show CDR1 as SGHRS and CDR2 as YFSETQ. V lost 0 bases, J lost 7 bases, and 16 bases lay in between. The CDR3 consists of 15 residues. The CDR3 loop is CASSLGADQGSGYTF. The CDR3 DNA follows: TGCGCCAGCAGCTTGGGGGCCGATCAGGGGTCTGGCTACACCTTC.

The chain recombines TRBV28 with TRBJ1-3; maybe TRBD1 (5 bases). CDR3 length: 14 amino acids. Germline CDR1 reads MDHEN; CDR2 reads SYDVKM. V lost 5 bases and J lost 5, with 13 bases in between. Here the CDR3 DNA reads TGTGCCAGCAGTCTCCGGGACGGAAGAAACACCATATATTTT. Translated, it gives CASSLRDGRNTIYF.

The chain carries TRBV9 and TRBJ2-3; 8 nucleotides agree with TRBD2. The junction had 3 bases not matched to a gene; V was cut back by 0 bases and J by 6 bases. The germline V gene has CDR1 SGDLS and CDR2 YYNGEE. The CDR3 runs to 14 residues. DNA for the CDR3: TGTGCCAGCAGCGTAGCCGGGGGGGAGGATACGCAGTATTTT. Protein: CASSVAGGEDTQYF.

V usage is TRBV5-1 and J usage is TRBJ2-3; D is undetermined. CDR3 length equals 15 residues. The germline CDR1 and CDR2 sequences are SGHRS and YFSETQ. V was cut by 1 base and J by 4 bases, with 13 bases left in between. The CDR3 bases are TGCGCCAGCAGCTTGAACTCCGGACGGCCAGATACGCAGTATTTT. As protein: CASSLNSGRPDTQYF. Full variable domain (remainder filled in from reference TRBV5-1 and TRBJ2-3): KAGVTQTPRYLIKTRGQQVTLSCSPISGHRSVSWYQQTPGQGLQFLFEYFSETQRNKGNFPGRFSGRQFSNSRSEMNVSTLELGDSALYLCASSLNSGRPDTQYFGPGTRLTVL.

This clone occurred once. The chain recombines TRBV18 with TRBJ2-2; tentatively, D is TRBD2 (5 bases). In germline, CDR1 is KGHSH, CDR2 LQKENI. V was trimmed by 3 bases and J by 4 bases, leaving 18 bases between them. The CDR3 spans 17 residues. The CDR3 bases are TGTGCCAGCTCACCGGGCCCGCAGCGGATCTTCACCGGGGAGCTGTTTTTT. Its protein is CASSPGPQRIFTGELFF.

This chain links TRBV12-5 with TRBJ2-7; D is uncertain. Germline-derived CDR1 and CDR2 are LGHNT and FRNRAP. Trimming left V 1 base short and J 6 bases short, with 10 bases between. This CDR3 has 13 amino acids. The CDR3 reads CASGLETFSEQYF. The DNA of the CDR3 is TGTGCTAGTGGTTTGGAGACTTTCTCCGAGCAGTACTTC.

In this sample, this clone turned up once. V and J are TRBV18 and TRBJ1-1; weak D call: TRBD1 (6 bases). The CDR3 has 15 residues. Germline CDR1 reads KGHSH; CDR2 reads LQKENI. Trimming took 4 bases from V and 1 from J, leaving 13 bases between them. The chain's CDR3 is CASSRAGARNTEAFF. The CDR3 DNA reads TGTGCCAGCTCACGGGCGGGGGCGCGGAACACTGAAGCTTTCTTT.

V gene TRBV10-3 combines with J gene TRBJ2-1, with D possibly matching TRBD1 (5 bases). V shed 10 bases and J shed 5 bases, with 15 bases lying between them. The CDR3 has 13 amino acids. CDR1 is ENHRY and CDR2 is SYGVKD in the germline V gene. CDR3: CATRVFGDNEQFF. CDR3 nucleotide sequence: TGTGCCACCAGGGTGTTTGGAGACAATGAGCAGTTCTTC.

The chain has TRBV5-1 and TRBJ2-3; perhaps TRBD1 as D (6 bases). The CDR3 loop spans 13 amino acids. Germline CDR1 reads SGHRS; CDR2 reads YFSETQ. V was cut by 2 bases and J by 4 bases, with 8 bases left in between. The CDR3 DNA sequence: TGCGCCAGCAGCTTCCCAGGGGCAGATACGCAGTATTTT. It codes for CASSFPGADTQYF.

CDR3 region: CASSLGPREGYNEQFF. Written as DNA, the CDR3 is TGCGCCAGCAGCTTGGGACCACGGGAGGGCTACAATGAGCAGTTCTTC. The chain carries TRBV5-1 and TRBJ2-1; the match to TRBD2 covers 8 bases. The CDR3 sequence is 16 residues long. Germline lookup yields CDR1 SGHRS and CDR2 YFSETQ. V dropped 0 bases and J dropped 3; count of bases not matched to a gene: 5.

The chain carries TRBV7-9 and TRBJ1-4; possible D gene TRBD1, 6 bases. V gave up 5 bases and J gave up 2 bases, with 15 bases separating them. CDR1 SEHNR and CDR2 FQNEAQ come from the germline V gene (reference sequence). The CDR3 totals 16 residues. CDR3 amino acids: CASSQGRGSTNEKLFF. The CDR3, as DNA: TGTGCCAGCAGCCAAGGGAGGGGGTCCACTAATGAAAAACTGTTTTTT.

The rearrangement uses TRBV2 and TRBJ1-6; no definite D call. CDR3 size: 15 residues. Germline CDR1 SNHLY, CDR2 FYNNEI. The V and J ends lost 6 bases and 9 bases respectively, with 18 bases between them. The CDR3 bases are TGTGCCAGCAGCGTCGTTGGGCGAGTGGGTTCACCCCTCCACTTT. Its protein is CASSVVGRVGSPLHF.

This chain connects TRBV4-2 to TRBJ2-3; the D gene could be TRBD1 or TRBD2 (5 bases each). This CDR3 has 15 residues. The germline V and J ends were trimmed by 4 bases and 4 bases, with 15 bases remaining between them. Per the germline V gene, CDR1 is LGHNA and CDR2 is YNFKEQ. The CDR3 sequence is CASSPLGLAPDTQYF. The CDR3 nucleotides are TGTGCCAGCAGCCCCTTGGGGCTAGCCCCAGATACGCAGTATTTT.

The CDR3 sequence is CASSRQGRPWRGAFF. CDR3 DNA sequence: TGTGCCAGCAGTCGACAGGGCCGGCCCTGGCGGGGAGCTTTCTTT. The chain carries TRBV6-6 and TRBJ1-1, with 7 bases lining up with TRBD1. Germline CDR1 reads MNHNY; CDR2 reads SVGAGI (reference sequence). This CDR3 region has 15 residues. After removal of 5 bases from V and 10 bases from J, the junction contained 16 bases not matched to a gene.